Sequencing of this T cell receptor beta chain was carried out in a study of blood T cell repertoires in COVID-19. Clones were sequenced by immunoSEQ multiplex PCR, and TCRdb holds only the in-frame ones, with some missing. The table includes around 120,000 clones, roughly 90% detected once. Germline CDR1 and CDR2: SEHNR and FQNEAQ (reference sequence). V dropped 2 bases and J dropped 12 bases, with 13 bases sitting between them. The CDR3 is 12 amino acids. Material: peripheral blood. The TCR was taken from a man in his forties or fifties with acute or convalescent COVID-19. The chain is built from TRBV7-9 and TRBJ2-5; D is perhaps TRBD1 (5 bases). The CDR3 loop reads CASSLNRQEKYF. CDR3 coding DNA: TGTGCCAGCAGCTTAAACAGGCAGGAAAAGTACTTC.